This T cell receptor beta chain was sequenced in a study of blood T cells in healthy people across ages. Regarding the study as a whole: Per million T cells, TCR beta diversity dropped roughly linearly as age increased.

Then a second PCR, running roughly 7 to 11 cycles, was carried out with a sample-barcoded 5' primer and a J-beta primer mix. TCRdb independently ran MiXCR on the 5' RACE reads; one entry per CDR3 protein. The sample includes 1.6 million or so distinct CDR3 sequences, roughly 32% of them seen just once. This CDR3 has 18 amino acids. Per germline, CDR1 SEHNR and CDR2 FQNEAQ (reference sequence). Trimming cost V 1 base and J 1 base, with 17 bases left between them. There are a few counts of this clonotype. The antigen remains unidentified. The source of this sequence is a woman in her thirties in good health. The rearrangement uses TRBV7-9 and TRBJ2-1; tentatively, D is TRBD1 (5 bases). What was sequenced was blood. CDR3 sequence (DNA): TGTGCCAGCAGCTTAGGCAGGGTCAGTGCCTTGTCCTACAATGAGCAGTTCTTC. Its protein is CASSLGRVSALSYNEQFF. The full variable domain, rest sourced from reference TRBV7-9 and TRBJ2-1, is DTGVSQNPRHKITKRGQNVTFRCDPISEHNRLYWYRQTLGQGPEFLTYFQNEAQLEKSRLLSDRFSAERPKGSFSTLEIQRTEQGDSAMYLCASSLGRVSALSYNEQFFGPGTRLTVL.